This TCR beta chain was captured in a study of T cell responses to AZD1222 COVID-19 vaccine (dated by TCRdb to about 2021). Context from the whole study: TCR sequencing covered fewer than 250 trial participants: 200 to 210 given two doses of AZD1222 and approximately 26 given two doses of MenACWY control vaccine. Enrollment into the trials was organized by age into subgroups of 18-55, 56-69 and 70-plus years, and those subgroups contained roughly 160, 29 and 62 TCR-sequenced participants, respectively. Study-wide conclusions, independent of this receptor: Reportedly, almost half of the unique spike-specific TCRs recognized epitopes lying outside the regions that are mutated in the B.1.351 and B.1.1.7 variants. The whole spike protein was spanned by vaccine-associated CD4 TCRs, and dominant responses were seen in regions 160-218 and 743-854. A significant rise in spike-specific TCR breadth and depth was observed after two AZD1222 doses relative to day 0 and relative to MenACWY recipients. Because no day 14 peak-response samples were available, the repertoires could be characterized only after the peak T cell response. Most participants were white British and females outnumbered males, and the authors suggested that clonal diversity may have been underestimated. Only five or six AZD1222 recipients were SARS-CoV-2 seropositive at baseline, limiting conclusions about previously exposed vaccinees. The 56-69-year group was small, and its depth increase did not reach significance, likely because of low power.

The time point label for this specimen denotes: about 28 days (+/-7) after the second vaccine dose. AZD1222 recipients with second doses at about 4 weeks or about 12 weeks were pooled, because spike-specific TCR depth and breadth did not differ between schedules. Samples from vaccinated people were obtained from the UK trials COV001 and COV002, which included a single-blind randomized controlled phase 2/3 trial of AZD1222 (ChAdOx1 nCoV-19) in healthy adults. Trial participant PBMC samples were collected at day 0 and day 28 after the second dose for TCRbeta chain sequencing. Remarks on this clone: Its antigen remains undetermined. Base-call qualities are not available, and no considerably larger clone is one nucleotide away.

The CDR3 regions of human TCRbeta chains were subjected to immunosequencing. Under the source paper's analysis protocol: Repertoire TCRs were matched against a reference library of SARS-CoV-2-specific TCRs generated with the MIRA antigen-specificity platform. Breadth was defined as the fraction of unique TCRs that were SARS-CoV-2-associated, and depth was defined as the fraction of total T cells that were SARS-CoV-2-associated. Using the MIRA data, every spike-specific TCR was mapped to the spike region that the TCR reacted to and assigned to either a CD4 or a CD8 class. Log10-transformed breadth and depth values were compared by one-way ANOVA with Sidak's multiple comparisons tests. TCRdb holds this immuneACCESS table with in-frame rearrangements only. Some clones are missing; in checked studies, unresolved V genes explain under half, and the rest has no known cause. V, J and clone size are taken as reported in that table, and D and trimming were inferred from the DNA itself. For this sample there are about 180,000 clones; more than 70% appear just once. Together, the top ten hold approximately 26% of the sample.

The junction shows trimming of 9 bases on V and 7 bases on J, and the gene matches do not reach 10 bases of it. CDR1 and CDR2 are read off the germline V gene as SGHAT and FQNNGV. Inclusive of the bounding cysteine and phenylalanine, the CDR3 is 13 residues long. Left in the record is the CDR3 DNA by itself, 39 bases read in frame from the first base. Recombination connected TRBV11-2 to TRBJ1-1, and 8 bases in between align with TRBD1. The receptor was isolated from an adult who received the AZD1222 COVID-19 vaccine. This specimen consisted of peripheral blood, obtained 28 days after the second AZD1222 dose. The DNA reads as follows: TGTGCCAGTAGGGGCGGGACAGGCTATGAAGCTTTCTTT. It codes for CASRGGTGYEAFF.